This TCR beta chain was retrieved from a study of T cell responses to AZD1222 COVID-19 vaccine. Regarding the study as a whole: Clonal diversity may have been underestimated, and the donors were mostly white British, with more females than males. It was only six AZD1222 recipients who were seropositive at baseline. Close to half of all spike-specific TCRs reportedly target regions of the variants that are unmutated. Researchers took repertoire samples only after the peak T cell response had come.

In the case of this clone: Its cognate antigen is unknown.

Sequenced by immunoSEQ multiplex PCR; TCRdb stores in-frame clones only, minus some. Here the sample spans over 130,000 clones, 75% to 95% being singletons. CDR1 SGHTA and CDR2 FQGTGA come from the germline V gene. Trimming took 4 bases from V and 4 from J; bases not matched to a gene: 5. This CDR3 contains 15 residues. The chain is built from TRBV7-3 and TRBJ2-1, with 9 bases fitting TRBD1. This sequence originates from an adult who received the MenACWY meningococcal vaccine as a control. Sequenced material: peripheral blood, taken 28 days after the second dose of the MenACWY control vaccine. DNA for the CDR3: TGTGCCAGCAGCTCACCGGGACAGGGTTACAATGAGCAGTTCTTC. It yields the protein CASSSPGQGYNEQFF.